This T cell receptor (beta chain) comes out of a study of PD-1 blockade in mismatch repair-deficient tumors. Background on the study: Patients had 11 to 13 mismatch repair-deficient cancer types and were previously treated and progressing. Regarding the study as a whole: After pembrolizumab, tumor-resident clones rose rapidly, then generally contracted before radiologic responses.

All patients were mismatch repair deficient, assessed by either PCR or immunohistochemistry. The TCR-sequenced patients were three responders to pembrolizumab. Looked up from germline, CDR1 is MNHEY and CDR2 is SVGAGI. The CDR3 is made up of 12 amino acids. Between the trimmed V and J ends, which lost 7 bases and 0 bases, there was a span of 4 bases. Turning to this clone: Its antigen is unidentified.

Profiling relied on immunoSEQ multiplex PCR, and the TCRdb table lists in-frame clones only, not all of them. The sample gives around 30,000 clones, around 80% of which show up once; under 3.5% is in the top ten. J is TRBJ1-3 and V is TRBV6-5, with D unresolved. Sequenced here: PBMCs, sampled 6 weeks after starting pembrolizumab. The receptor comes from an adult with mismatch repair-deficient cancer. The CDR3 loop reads CASTSSGNTIYF. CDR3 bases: TGTGCCAGCACCAGCTCTGGAAACACCATATATTTT.